This T cell receptor beta chain comes out of a study of T-cell reconstitution after alpha-beta-depleted transplantation in children. Unique molecular identifiers were used to barcode this TCRbeta library. TCRdb re-analysed the PCR reads in MiXCR, keeping a single row per CDR3 protein. Seen here are approximately 510,000 distinct CDR3 sequences, about 17% observed once, and the top ten hold 2.5% to 4%. This clonotype was observed a few times. This CDR3 is 14 amino acids long. Sequencing used PBMCs from the stem cell graft donor, obtained from the stem cell graft. This receptor was obtained from a human donor who donated a stem cell graft to a child with acute lymphoblastic leukemia. The chain is built from TRBV21-1 and TRBJ1-5. TRBV21-1 is a documented pseudogene. The CDR3: CASSKVESNQPQHF. The CDR3 nucleotides are TGTGCCAGCAGTAAAGTAGAAAGCAATCAGCCCCAGCATTTT.